This is a list of T cell receptor beta chains from one sample in a study of technical replicates of blood from a few donors. The assay was immunoSEQ multiplex PCR, and TCRdb's table has in-frame clones only and misses some. Seen here are around 83,000 clones, 90% to 95% observed once, and the top ten hold just over 0.25%. Input material: T cells isolated from PBMCs. Every receptor here comes from a human donor in good health. The CDR3 runs from the conserved cysteine through the conserved F or W. Fields, in order: D gene, clone size, V gene, J gene, CDR3 length, CDR3 DNA, CDR3 protein. D genes are given only for firm matches. Not every row has a clone size; where given, it reads once, few, many or a size class.

NA	NA	TRBV4-2	TRBJ2-5	15	TGTGCCAGCAGCTCCTACGCAACGGACCAAGAGACCCAGTACTTC	CASSSYATDQETQYF
TRBD2	NA	TRBV6-1	TRBJ2-7	15	TGTGCCAGCAGTGAATTAGGTAGCGGGAGCAACGAGCAGTACTTC	CASSELGSGSNEQYF
TRBD1	NA	TRBV11-2	TRBJ2-7	14	TGTGCCAGCAGAAGGACAGGGGCCACCTACGAGCAGTACTTC	CASRRTGATYEQYF
NA	NA	TRBV5-4	TRBJ2-5	16	TGTGCCAGCAGGGAAAGGGGGGGAGGGCCCCTTGAGACCCAGTACTTC	CASRERGGGPLETQYF
NA	NA	TRBV5-4	TRBJ2-5	15	TGTGCCAGCAGTGATTGGGAAGCGGGCCAAGAGACCCAGTACTTC	CASSDWEAGQETQYF
NA	NA	TRBV2	TRBJ1-1	15	TGTGCCAGCAGGAGACGGACAGCGATGAACACTGAAGCTTTCTTT	CASRRRTAMNTEAFF
TRBD1	NA	TRBV5-1	TRBJ1-2	14	TGCGCCAGCAGCTTGGGACAGGGAGGCCATGGCTACACCTTC	CASSLGQGGHGYTF
NA	NA	TRBV28	TRBJ2-7	13	TGTGCCAGCAGTTGGCTGGCCAAGTCCGAGCAGTACTTC	CASSWLAKSEQYF
TRBD1	NA	TRBV11-2	TRBJ2-3	14	TGTGCCAGCAGCAAACAGGGGTGGACAGATACGCAGTATTTT	CASSKQGWTDTQYF
NA	NA	TRBV28	TRBJ1-3	14	TGTGCCAGCAGTGAATACAGCTCTGGAAACACCATATATTTT	CASSEYSSGNTIYF
TRBD2	NA	TRBV4-2	TRBJ2-1	16	TGTGCCAGCAGCCAAGAGGCTAGCGGGAGTGGCCATGAGCAGTTCTTC	CASSQEASGSGHEQFF
TRBD2	NA	TRBV28	TRBJ2-5	15	TGTGCCAGCAGTAACCTAGCGGGGTACCAAGAGACCCAGTACTTC	CASSNLAGYQETQYF
NA	NA	TRBV28	TRBJ2-3	10	TGTGCCAGCAGTGACTCACCGCAGTATTTT	CASSDSPQYF
TRBD1	NA	TRBV28	TRBJ2-2	16	TGTGCCAGCAGTTCTTTGGGACAGGGGAACACCGGGGAGCTGTTTTTT	CASSSLGQGNTGELFF
NA	once	TRBV19	TRBJ2-7	12	TGTGCCAGTAGTATACAAGGGGGCGAGCAGTACTTC	CASSIQGGEQYF
TRBD2	NA	TRBV4-1	TRBJ2-3	19	TGCGCCAGCAGCCCCATCGGACTAGCGGGGGGGACCAGCACAGATACGCAGTATTTT	CASSPIGLAGGTSTDTQYF
NA	once	TRBV10-2	TRBJ1-5	14	TGCGCCTCCCGACCAGGGAATAGCAATCAGCCCCAGCATTTT	CASRPGNSNQPQHF
TRBD2	NA	TRBV2	TRBJ2-4	17	TGTGCCAGCAGTGAAAGGGCGGGGGGTCTAGCCAAAAACATTCAGTACTTC	CASSERAGGLAKNIQYF
NA	once	TRBV12-2	TRBJ2-7	21	TGTGCAAGTCGCTTACCTTCTTCATCGGACAGGGGGGCCTTCGTTTCCTACGAGCAGTACTTC	CASRLPSSSDRGAFVSYEQYF
TRBD1	NA	TRBV27	TRBJ1-2	14	TGTGCCAGCAGACTGGACAGGGGCGGCCCTGGCTACACCTTC	CASRLDRGGPGYTF
NA	NA	TRBV4-1	TRBJ1-1	14	TGCGCCAGCAGCCAAGATTCACAGGGAAGGATGGCTTTCTTT	CASSQDSQGRMAFF
NA	once	TRBV29-1	TRBJ1-1	12	TGCAGCGTTGACTTGGGGGGGTCTGAAGCTTTCTTT	CSVDLGGSEAFF
NA	NA	TRBV11-2	TRBJ1-1	17	TGTGCCAGCAGCTTGGTATTATCCCGGGAGATGAACACTGAAGCTTTCTTT	CASSLVLSREMNTEAFF